This paragraph covers one T cell receptor (beta chain) sequence. Its matching antigen is unknown. TCR beta libraries were prepared from cDNA with unique molecular identifiers. The yield from about 1 to 10 million T cells was around 500,000 cDNA molecules in total. TCRdb independently ran MiXCR on the PCR reads; one entry per CDR3 protein. Of approximately 730,000 distinct CDR3 sequences listed, just over 45% are singletons. The data originate from a study of post-analysis software for immune sequencing data. The study's findings and limits: Controls showed lower frequencies than patients for four to six TRBV segments, and TRBV5-6, TRBV5-1 and TRBV20-1 were among these.

The CDR3 is made up of 14 amino acids. Looked up from germline, CDR1 is KGHDR and CDR2 is SFDVKD. Trimming pared 9 bases from V and 7 bases from J, leaving 18 bases between. The source of this sequence is a girl under 18 with multiple sclerosis. Material for sequencing was blood. The chain carries TRBV24-1 and TRBJ2-1, with D possibly being TRBD2 (6 bases). CDR3 amino acids: CATGGTSGGNEQFF. CDR3 coding DNA: TGTGCCACCGGAGGGACGTCAGGCGGGAATGAGCAGTTCTTC.